The rows below give T cell receptor beta chains drawn from one sample of a study of patients and donors after allogeneic stem cell transplantation. TCRdb passed the RT-PCR reads through MiXCR, listing each CDR3 protein once. The sample includes roughly 190,000 distinct CDR3 sequences, less than 45% of them seen just once. Sequencing was carried out using blood, either unsorted or a sorted T cell fraction (not recorded which). The source of these receptors is a human donor who was either an allogeneic HSCT recipient or a stem cell or donor lymphocyte infusion donor (not recorded which). It is not recorded whose cells these are; they may come from a transplant donor. Both conserved end residues are part of each CDR3. The D gene is left open where the match is weak. Size is stated for part of the rows, as once, few or many counts, or as a class when the clone is expanded.

size	J	V	D	DNA	CDR3
once	TRBJ2-3	TRBV20-1	TRBD2	TGCAGTGCTTGGAGCGGGAGGGGGGATACGCAGTATTTT	CSAWSGRGDTQYF
NA	TRBJ2-2	TRBV5-1	NA	TGCGCCAGCAGCTTGGAGACTCCCCTCGGAACCGGGGAGCTGTTTTTT	CASSLETPLGTGELFF
NA	TRBJ1-1	TRBV12-3/TRBV12-4	NA	TGTGCCAGCAGTTTAGGAGGGCTAGAAGCTTTCTTT	CASSLGGLEAFF
NA	TRBJ1-1	TRBV24-1	NA	TGTGCCACCAGTGATGGGCAGGCTCGCGCTGAAGCTTTCTTT	CATSDGQARAEAFF
few	TRBJ2-2	TRBV11-1	NA	TGTGCCAGCAGCCCCGCGCGGGGCAGATACGGCGGGGAGCTGTTTTTT	CASSPARGRYGGELFF
few	TRBJ2-1	TRBV29-1	TRBD2	TGCAGCGCTACTACATCTCTAGCGGCCGGGGATGAGCAGTTCTTC	CSATTSLAAGDEQFF
NA	TRBJ1-5	TRBV12-3/TRBV12-4	NA	TGTGCCAGCGGAAGGGCAGGGGCTAAGGTAGGGCCCCAGCATTTT	CASGRAGAKVGPQHF
once	TRBJ2-6	TRBV6-5	TRBD2	TGTGCCAGCAGTTACTTCGCGACTAGCGGGAGCCCTGGGGCCAACGTCCTGACTTTC	CASSYFATSGSPGANVLTF
NA	TRBJ2-7	TRBV13	TRBD2	TGTGCCAGCAGCGAGACCGAGAGGGCTAGCGGCTCCTACGAGCAGTACTTC	CASSETERASGSYEQYF
NA	TRBJ2-1	TRBV7-2	NA	TGTGCCAGCAGCTCGACTCCTTACAATGAGCAGTTCTTC	CASSSTPYNEQFF
few	TRBJ1-5	TRBV12-3/TRBV12-4	NA	TGTGCCAGCAGTTTTAGAGATCAGCCCCAGCATTTT	CASSFRDQPQHF
many	TRBJ2-3	TRBV6-2/TRBV6-3	NA	TGTGCCAGCAGTAACACAGATACGCAGTATTTT	CASSNTDTQYF
NA	TRBJ1-1	TRBV20-1	NA	TGCAGTGCCAGAGATGGGAGTCTGAACACTGAAGCTTTCTTT	CSARDGSLNTEAFF
NA	TRBJ2-3	TRBV4-3	TRBD1	TGCGCCAGCAGCCACAACAGGGGGACAGATACGCAGTATTTT	CASSHNRGTDTQYF
NA	TRBJ1-2	TRBV12-3/TRBV12-4	NA	TGTGCCAGCAGTTTGCAGGGAAAGGGGGCTAACTATGGCTACACCTTC	CASSLQGKGANYGYTF
NA	TRBJ2-2	TRBV4-1	TRBD1	TGCGCCAGCAGCCGGCCCCTATTAGGGACAGGGAACACCGGGGAGCTGTTTTTT	CASSRPLLGTGNTGELFF
NA	TRBJ2-1	TRBV5-1	TRBD1	TGCGCCAGCAGCTTGGCACAGGGGGCATCCTACAATGAGCAGTTCTTC	CASSLAQGASYNEQFF
few	TRBJ2-5	TRBV12-3/TRBV12-4	TRBD2	TGTGCCAGCAGTTTGGATAGCGGGAGGAACCAAGAGACCCAGTACTTC	CASSLDSGRNQETQYF
NA	TRBJ2-7	TRBV5-1	TRBD2	TGCGCCAGCAGCTTAACCCGGGACTACCGCTACGAGCAGTACTTC	CASSLTRDYRYEQYF
NA	TRBJ1-5	TRBV6-6	TRBD1	TGTGCCAGCAGTCGACAGGGGTATGATCAGCCCCAGCATTTT	CASSRQGYDQPQHF
NA	TRBJ2-3	TRBV4-2	NA	TGTGCCAGCAGCCCCCTAGCGCGCGATAACACAGATACGCAGTATTTT	CASSPLARDNTDTQYF
NA	TRBJ2-1	TRBV29-1	TRBD2	TGCAGCGTTCCACTGACTAGCGGGGTGATCGGTGAGCAGTTCTTC	CSVPLTSGVIGEQFF
NA	TRBJ1-6	TRBV5-6	NA	TGTGCCAGCAGCTCGACCCGAGGCAATTCACCCCTCCACTTT	CASSSTRGNSPLHF
NA	TRBJ1-2	TRBV5-1	NA	TGCGCCAGCAGCTTGGCGGGACGCGGAAAGTTTAACTATGGCTACACCTTC	CASSLAGRGKFNYGYTF
NA	TRBJ2-1	TRBV6-5	NA	TGTGCCAGTATGATGGTTGGCTTAAGCGGAGTCTCCTACAATGAGCAGTTCTTC	CASMMVGLSGVSYNEQFF
NA	TRBJ1-5	TRBV12-3/TRBV12-4	TRBD1	TGTGCCAGCAGTCCCGGACAGGGCCCCCAGCATTTT	CASSPGQGPQHF
NA	TRBJ1-6	TRBV10-3	NA	TGTGCCATCAGTGAGTCGTGGGATTCACCCCTCCACTTT	CAISESWDSPLHF
NA	TRBJ1-3	TRBV28	NA	TGTGCCAGCAGTTCTCTTGCTGGAAACACCATATATTTT	CASSSLAGNTIYF
few	TRBJ1-1	TRBV18	TRBD1	TGTGCCAGCTCACCGACAGGGGCCGAGGCCACTGAAGCTTTCTTT	CASSPTGAEATEAFF
NA	TRBJ2-7	TRBV27	NA	TGTGCCAGCAGTTTGGGGGGAGTAGGCGAGCAGTACTTC	CASSLGGVGEQYF
NA	TRBJ2-5	TRBV9	NA	TGTGCCAGCAGCGTAGCGGGGGAGTTGGAGACCCAGTACTTC	CASSVAGELETQYF
NA	TRBJ1-1	TRBV27	TRBD1	TGTGCCAGCAAAGACAGGGGGCTTTCATTTGGCACTGAAGCTTTCTTT	CASKDRGLSFGTEAFF
NA	TRBJ2-2	TRBV5-1	TRBD2	TGCGCCAGCAGAATAGCGGGAATGGGGCCCACCGGGGAGCTGTTTTTT	CASRIAGMGPTGELFF
NA	TRBJ2-3	TRBV20-1	TRBD2	TGCAGTGCTTCCCTTAGCGGGAGCCTCACAGATACGCAGTATTTT	CSASLSGSLTDTQYF
few	TRBJ1-2	TRBV21-1	NA	TGTGCCAGCAGCCAACCGAGGGGGTATTCAGGCTATGGCTACACCTTC	CASSQPRGYSGYGYTF
few	TRBJ1-1	TRBV10-3	NA	TGTGCCATCAGTTTGGGAGGGGACACTGAAGCTTTCTTT	CAISLGGDTEAFF
once	TRBJ1-1	TRBV28	NA	TGTGCCAGCAACTCGCCGATGAACACTGAAGCTTTCTTT	CASNSPMNTEAFF
NA	TRBJ2-1	TRBV28	NA	TGTGCCAGCAGTCCGAACAATGAGCAGTTCTTC	CASSPNNEQFF
few	TRBJ2-3	TRBV20-1	NA	TGCAGTGCTAGAGACAGGCTAGCCTACGCAGATACGCAGTATTTT	CSARDRLAYADTQYF
NA	TRBJ2-1	TRBV4-2	NA	TGTGCCAGCAGCCAAGCGCAGGGGACCACTGGGAATGAGCAGTTCTTC	CASSQAQGTTGNEQFF
NA	TRBJ1-1	TRBV7-9	TRBD1	TGTGCCAGCAGCTTCGCAGGGGGCGCCGGAGGTACTGAAGCTTTCTTT	CASSFAGGAGGTEAFF
few	TRBJ1-5	TRBV25-1	NA	TGTGCCAGCAGTGGGGGCGGGGGGCCCCAGCATTTT	CASSGGGGPQHF